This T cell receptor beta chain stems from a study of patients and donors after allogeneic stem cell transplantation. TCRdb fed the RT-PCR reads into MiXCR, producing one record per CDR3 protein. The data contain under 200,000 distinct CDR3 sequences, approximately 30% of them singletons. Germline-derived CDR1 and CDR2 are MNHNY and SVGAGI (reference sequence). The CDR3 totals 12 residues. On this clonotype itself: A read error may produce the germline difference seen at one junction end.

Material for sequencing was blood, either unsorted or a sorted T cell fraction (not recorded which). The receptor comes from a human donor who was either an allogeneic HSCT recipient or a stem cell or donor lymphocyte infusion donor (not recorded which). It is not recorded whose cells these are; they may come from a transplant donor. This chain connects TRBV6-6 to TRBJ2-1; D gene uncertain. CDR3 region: CASSYPNNEQSF. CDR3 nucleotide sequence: TGTGCCAGCAGTTACCCAAACAATGAGCAGTCCTTC.